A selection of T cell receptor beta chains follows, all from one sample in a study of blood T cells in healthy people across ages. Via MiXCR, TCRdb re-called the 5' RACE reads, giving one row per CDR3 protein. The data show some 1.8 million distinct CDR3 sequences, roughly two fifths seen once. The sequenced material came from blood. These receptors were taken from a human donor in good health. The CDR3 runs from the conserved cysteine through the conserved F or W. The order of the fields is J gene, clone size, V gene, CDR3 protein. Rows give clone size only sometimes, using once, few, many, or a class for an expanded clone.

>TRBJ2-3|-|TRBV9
CASSVDGGATDTQYF
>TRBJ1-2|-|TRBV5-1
CASSQTGGLLNRYTF
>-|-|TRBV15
CATSRGQGRTQNEQYF
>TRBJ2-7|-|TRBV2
CASRDFGTGMGEQYF
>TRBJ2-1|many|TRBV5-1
CASRPGTGAYNEQFF
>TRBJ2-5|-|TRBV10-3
CAISGTSGGGETQYF
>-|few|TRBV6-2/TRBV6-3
CASSSGGLSSYEQYF
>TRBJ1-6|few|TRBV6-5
CASSVNNNSPLHF
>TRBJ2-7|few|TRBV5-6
CASSLGQVAYEQYF
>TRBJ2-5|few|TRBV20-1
CSAPQSRGETQYF
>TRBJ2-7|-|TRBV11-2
CASTLGLAGALGEQYF
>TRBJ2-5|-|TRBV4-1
CASSQGTALQETQYF
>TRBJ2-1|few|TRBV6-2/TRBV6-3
CATEGTSKDEQFF
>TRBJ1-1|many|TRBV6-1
CASSRDRGTEAFF
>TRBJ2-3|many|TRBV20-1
CSARRTDTQYF
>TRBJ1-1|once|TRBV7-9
CASSLASLGWNTEAFF
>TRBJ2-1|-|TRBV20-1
CSARSPTGLARMLEQFF
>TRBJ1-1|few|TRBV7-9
CASSLPGQVEAFF
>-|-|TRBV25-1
CASSEYREISETQYF
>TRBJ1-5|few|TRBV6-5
CASRDPTAFNQPQHF
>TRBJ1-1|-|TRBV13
CASSRFTGGAFVAFF
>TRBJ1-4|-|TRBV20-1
CSARGPGLQGRKLFF
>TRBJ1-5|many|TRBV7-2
CASSLNRVGDQPQHF
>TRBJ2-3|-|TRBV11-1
CASSLQTAITDTQYF
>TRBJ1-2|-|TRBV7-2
CASSLAIDRALYGYTF
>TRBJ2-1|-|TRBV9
CASSPRGDIYEQFF
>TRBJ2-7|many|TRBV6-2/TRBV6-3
CASRGTGTYEQYF
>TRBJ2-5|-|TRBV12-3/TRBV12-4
CASRGEHDLETQYF
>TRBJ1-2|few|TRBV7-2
CASSLSGTGAWGYTF
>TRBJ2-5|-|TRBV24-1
CATIDGYVETQYF
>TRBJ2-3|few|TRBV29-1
CSVWGLAGPTDTQYF
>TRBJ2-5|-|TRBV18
CASSPRSGGPQETQYF